These 9 T cell receptor beta chains originate from one sample sequenced in a study of T cell changes during pregnancy in multiple sclerosis. Sequencing was performed with immunoSEQ multiplex PCR; in TCRdb, only in-frame clones are kept and a portion is missing. Of about 68,000 clones in the sample, 90% were seen once. Material: peripheral blood, obtained in the third trimester of pregnancy. The receptors come from a female donor with multiple sclerosis, enrolled in a pregnancy study.

This clone was counted a single time. The chain links TRBV6-5 to TRBJ1-3; TRBD1 agrees at 7 bases. This CDR3 is 14 amino acids long. The V segment lost 6 bases and the J segment 7 bases; nucleotides outside the gene matches: 9. CDR1 and CDR2 from the germline V gene are MNHEY and SVGAGI. The CDR3 region has the DNA TGTGCCAGCAGCCAAGACAGGGAGATCAACACCATATATTTT. Protein: CASSQDREINTIYF.

V and J are TRBV27 and TRBJ2-1; 7 bases agree with TRBD1. The V segment lost 7 bases and the J segment 6 bases; nucleotides outside the gene matches: 3. This CDR3 is 12 amino acids long. Germline values: CDR1 MNHEY, CDR2 SMNVEV (reference sequence). DNA of the CDR3: TGTGCCAGCAAGTCAGGGGGCAATGAGCAGTTCTTC. Protein product: CASKSGGNEQFF.

The V gene is TRBV2, the J gene TRBJ2-1; 8 nucleotides match TRBD2. The CDR3 consists of 17 residues. V gave up 3 bases and J gave up 3 bases; unmatched junction bases: 10. Germline V lookup: CDR1 SNHLY, CDR2 FYNNEI. The CDR3 protein is CASSDPAGASDYNEQFF. The DNA of the CDR3 is TGTGCCAGCAGTGATCCAGCGGGGGCCTCGGACTACAATGAGCAGTTCTTC.

The chain joins TRBV10-3 to TRBJ1-2; possibly TRBD1 for D (6 bases). V gave up 3 bases and J gave up 3 bases, with 11 bases separating them. The CDR3 is 14 residues long. In germline, CDR1 is ENHRY, CDR2 SYGVKD. The CDR3 sequence is CAISDPGADYGYTF. The CDR3 DNA follows: TGTGCCATCAGTGACCCAGGGGCAGACTATGGCTACACCTTC.

The chain has TRBV27 and TRBJ2-7, with D perhaps matching TRBD1 (6 bases). CDR3 size: 17 residues. The germline V gene encodes CDR1 MNHEY and CDR2 SMNVEV (reference sequence). V was trimmed by 1 base and J by 1 base, leaving 17 bases between them. The CDR3 reads CASSLLGSGQGSYEQYF. In DNA form, the CDR3 reads TGTGCCAGCAGTTTATTAGGGAGTGGGCAGGGGTCCTACGAGCAGTACTTC.

The chain employs TRBV7-9 and TRBJ1-4; D gene ambiguous. V was pared by 2 bases and J by 7 bases, with 14 bases between. This CDR3 spans 15 amino acids. Germline CDR1 reads SEHNR; CDR2 reads FQNEAQ (reference sequence). The CDR3 DNA follows: TGTGCCAGCAGCTTAAGGGATACGGAGGGTGAAAAACTGTTTTTT. The encoded protein is CASSLRDTEGEKLFF.

The rearrangement joins TRBV7-9 to TRBJ2-5; possible D gene TRBD2, 7 bases. The V end lost 5 bases, the J end lost 0 bases, and 16 bases lay between the germline ends. From germline, CDR1 is SEHNR and CDR2 FQNEAQ (reference sequence). This CDR3 is built from 16 residues. CDR3 in DNA: TGTGCCAGCAGCCCCAGAGGGGGGGACGACCAAGAGACCCAGTACTTC. Its translation: CASSPRGGDDQETQYF.

The chain combines TRBV19 with TRBJ1-5, with 7 bases identical to TRBD1. The trim removed 6 bases at V and 10 bases at J, leaving 3 bases unmatched. CDR1 and CDR2 (germline): LNHDA, SQIVND (reference sequence). The CDR3 has 11 residues. The CDR3 reads CASSDREPQHF. CDR3 DNA: TGTGCCAGTAGCGACAGGGAACCCCAGCATTTT.

This chain links TRBV7-6 with TRBJ2-5; 8 nucleotides line up with TRBD1. The better agreement between TRBJ2-7 and the DNA end casts doubt on the J call. CDR1 SGHVS and CDR2 FNYEAQ come from the germline V gene. The CDR3 is made up of 13 amino acids. CDR3 coding DNA: TGTGCCAGCAGCTACTGGACAGGGTACGAGCAGTACTTC. Its protein product is CASSYWTGYEQYF.